This entry concerns a single T cell receptor beta chain. This specimen comes from a study of shared clonotypes between healthy human individuals. This CDR3 has 13 amino acids. The germline CDR1 and CDR2 sequences are SNHLY and FYNNEI. V gave up 7 bases and J gave up 2 bases, with 11 bases separating them. Execution of the assay was at deep level. Libraries were prepared by immunoSEQ multiplex PCR; TCRdb keeps only in-frame clonotypes and omits some of them. The top ten clones hold about 11% of a sample with 550,000 to 600,000 clones, just over 75% of them seen once. V is TRBV2 and J is TRBJ1-1; D gene ambiguous. Sequencing used PBMCs. The clonotype originates from a woman aged 35 to 49 in good health. Some clones in this sample may be carry-over from other donors' samples. The CDR3 protein is CASTAWGNTEAFF. Here the CDR3 DNA reads TGTGCCAGCACTGCGTGGGGTAACACTGAAGCTTTCTTT.